Following are 24 T cell receptor beta chains from one sample sequenced in a study of blood T cell repertoires in COVID-19. Libraries were prepared by immunoSEQ multiplex PCR; TCRdb keeps only in-frame clonotypes and omits some of them. Here the sample spans 25,000 to 35,000 clones, roughly nine tenths being singletons. The sequencing input was peripheral blood. Receptors were obtained from a human donor with acute or convalescent COVID-19. The donor label of this sample is uncertain.

The chain joins TRBV27 to TRBJ1-1; D possibly corresponds to TRBD1 (6 bases). The CDR3 has 14 amino acids. The V gene lost 5 bases and the J gene lost 5 bases, with 15 bases spanning the gap. The germline V gene encodes CDR1 MNHEY and CDR2 SMNVEV (reference sequence). CDR3 in DNA: TGTGCCAGCAGTGCGATGGGGGCGCGGACTGAAGCTTTCTTT. Translated, it gives CASSAMGARTEAFF.

This clone was counted only a few times. The chain links TRBV5-1 to TRBJ2-1; 9 bases fit TRBD1. The germline CDR1 and CDR2 sequences are SGHRS and YFSETQ. V shed 0 bases and J 9 bases; nucleotides not matched to a gene: 1. The CDR3 covers 13 residues. Here the CDR3 reads CASSLGQGGEQFF. The CDR3 DNA reads TGCGCCAGCAGCTTGGGACAGGGGGGTGAGCAGTTCTTC.

This sequence joins TRBV21-1 and TRBJ1-5; no DNA check was done on the table's D call, TRBD1. TRBV21-1 is a pseudogene. This CDR3 region has 16 residues. The CDR3 bases are TGTGCCAGTGTAAGCCCGGGACAGGGTTGGGATCAGCCCCAGCATTTT. Protein: CASVSPGQGWDQPQHF.

The V and J genes are TRBV18 and TRBJ2-1, with D possibly TRBD1 on 6 matching bases. This CDR3 has 16 residues. Germline loops: CDR1 KGHSH, CDR2 LQKENI. Trimming took off 3 bases at V and 5 bases at J, with 17 bases between the two ends. This CDR3 is CASSPISDSINNEQFF. CDR3 sequence (DNA): TGTGCCAGCTCACCCATCTCGGACAGCATAAACAATGAGCAGTTCTTC.

In its sample, this clone was seen a few times. The rearrangement joins TRBV27 to TRBJ1-2; 9 nucleotides line up with TRBD1. The CDR3 is 15 amino acids. V lost 5 bases to trimming and J lost 5 bases; unmatched junction nucleotides: 9. CDR1 and CDR2 (germline): MNHEY, SMNVEV (reference sequence). CDR3 DNA: TGTGCCAGCAGTAGGGGGACAGGGCGGATTTATGGCTACACCTTC. Its translation is CASSRGTGRIYGYTF.

This rearrangement joins TRBV15 to TRBJ2-1; 7 nucleotides match TRBD2. This CDR3 is built from 16 residues. From germline, CDR1 is LNHNV and CDR2 YYDKDF (reference sequence). J gave up 6 bases and V 0 bases, and 8 bases lay outside the gene matches. Written as DNA, the CDR3 is TGTGCCACCAGCAGAGATTCTGCGGGAGTTAGCAATGAGCAGTTCTTC. This gives the protein CATSRDSAGVSNEQFF.

This chain joins TRBV2 and TRBJ2-3; D is perhaps TRBD1 (7 bases). Germline V gives CDR1 SNHLY, CDR2 FYNNEI. The V gene lost 2 bases and the J gene lost 3 bases, with 12 bases spanning the gap. This CDR3 is 15 amino acids long. CDR3 in amino acids: CASSESRGRTDTQYF. DNA of the CDR3: TGTGCCAGCAGTGAAAGCAGGGGGAGGACAGATACGCAGTATTTT.

The chain recombines TRBV27 with TRBJ1-2, with a weak D call TRBD1 (5 bases). Germline V gene lookup returns CDR1 MNHEY and CDR2 SMNVEV (reference sequence). This CDR3 has 13 residues. The V and J ends lost 5 bases and 5 bases respectively, with 12 bases between them. The CDR3 sequence is CASSRRGAYGYTF. DNA of the CDR3: TGTGCCAGCAGTAGGAGGGGCGCGTATGGCTACACCTTC.

The chain recombines TRBV5-1 with TRBJ2-2, with D tentatively TRBD1 (6 bases). Trimming cost V 0 bases and J 0 bases, with 6 bases left between them. The CDR3 loop spans 15 amino acids. Germline V gene lookup returns CDR1 SGHRS and CDR2 YFSETQ. As DNA, the CDR3 is TGCGCCAGCAGCTTGGACAGGGCGAACACCGGGGAGCTGTTTTTT. Protein product: CASSLDRANTGELFF.

The rearrangement joins TRBV7-2 to TRBJ2-1, with 11 bases identical to TRBD2. The CDR3 has 15 amino acids. The germline V gene encodes CDR1 SGHTA and CDR2 FQGNSA. Trimming took 5 bases from V and 6 from J; bases not matched to a gene: 6. The DNA for the CDR3 is TGTGCCAGCAGCGCCCCTAGCGGGGGGCTCAATGAGCAGTTCTTC. The encoded protein is CASSAPSGGLNEQFF.

A single count supports this clone. The chain links TRBV9 to TRBJ2-2; 7 bases are shared with TRBD1. V was pared by 4 bases and J by 7 bases, with 7 bases of the junction left unmatched. The CDR3 has 14 amino acids. Germline V lookup: CDR1 SGDLS, CDR2 YYNGEE. The CDR3 spells CASSIRQGGGELFF. The CDR3 nucleotides read TGTGCCAGCAGCATCCGACAGGGCGGCGGGGAGCTGTTTTTT. Together with reference TRBV9 and TRBJ2-2, the CDR3 gives the full variable domain: DSGVTQTPKHLITATGQRVTLRCSPRSGDLSVYWYQQSLDQGLQFLIQYYNGEERAKGNILERFSAQQFPDLHSELNLSSLELGDSALYFCASSIRQGGGELFFGEGSRLTVL.

V is TRBV9 and J is TRBJ1-4; weak D call: TRBD1 (6 bases). CDR1 is SGDLS, CDR2 YYNGEE, per germline. V lost 0 bases and J 7 bases, leaving 13 bases between the germline ends. The CDR3 is 15 amino acids. The CDR3 region is CASSVAAGAGEKLFF. CDR3 bases: TGTGCCAGCAGCGTAGCTGCAGGGGCGGGTGAAAAACTGTTTTTT.

In its sample, this clone was seen a few times. This chain joins TRBV12-3 or TRBV12-4 and TRBJ1-1, with unresolved D. V dropped 5 bases and J dropped 4 bases, with 11 bases sitting between them. The CDR3 spans 13 residues. CDR3 nucleotide sequence: TGTGCCAGCAGTCCCACAGTGGGCACTGAAGCTTTCTTT. This codes for CASSPTVGTEAFF.

V usage is TRBV5-1 and J usage is TRBJ2-7; D is unresolved. Trimming took off 4 bases at V and 2 bases at J, with 16 bases between the two ends. This CDR3 spans 15 amino acids. CDR1 and CDR2 from the germline V gene are SGHRS and YFSETQ. The CDR3, as DNA: TGCGCCAGCAGCGCGGCGAGGAATCCGACCTACGAGCAGTACTTC. Its protein is CASSAARNPTYEQYF.

The rearrangement joins TRBV6-5 to TRBJ2-3, with 8 bases identical to TRBD2. The CDR3 has 15 amino acids. V shed 0 bases and J 5 bases; nucleotides not matched to a gene: 4. Germline lookup yields CDR1 MNHEY and CDR2 SVGAGI. CDR3 loop: CASSYSGTRGDTQYF. The CDR3 DNA is TGTGCCAGCAGTTACTCCGGGACTAGGGGAGATACGCAGTATTTT.

This clone was recorded a few times. This chain links TRBV2 with TRBJ1-4; maybe TRBD1 (6 bases). The CDR3 has 15 amino acids. Trimming cost V 2 bases and J 7 bases, with 14 bases left between them. The germline V gene has CDR1 SNHLY and CDR2 FYNNEI. The CDR3 sequence: CASSEPAGGGEKLFF. In DNA form, the CDR3 reads TGTGCCAGCAGTGAACCGGCGGGGGGCGGTGAAAAACTGTTTTTT.

The sample holds one count of this clone. V and J are TRBV6-1 and TRBJ2-3; 7 bases agree with TRBD2. Per the germline V gene, CDR1 is MNHNS and CDR2 is SASEGT. Trimming removed 3 bases from V and 0 bases from J; junction bases left unmatched: 3. The CDR3 is 15 amino acids. CDR3 DNA sequence: TGTGCCAGCAGTGATATCGGGGGGAGCACAGATACGCAGTATTTT. Encoded protein: CASSDIGGSTDTQYF.

V usage is TRBV19 and J usage is TRBJ2-2, with 8 bases identical to TRBD2. V was pared by 4 bases and J by 0 bases, with 4 bases of the junction left unmatched. CDR3 length: 16 residues. CDR1 and CDR2 (germline): LNHDA, SQIVND (reference sequence). As DNA, the CDR3 is TGTGCCAGTAGTAGTTCACTAGCGGCGAACACCGGGGAGCTGTTTTTT. It codes for CASSSSLAANTGELFF.

The CDR3: CASSYMSSGGREQYF. The CDR3 coding sequence is TGTGCCAGCAGTTATATGTCTAGCGGGGGCCGCGAGCAGTACTTC. V gene TRBV6-5 combines with J gene TRBJ2-7, with 10 positions matching TRBD2. Unmatched junction bases numbered 8, after V lost 3 bases and J lost 6 bases. CDR1 is MNHEY and CDR2 is SVGAGI in the germline V gene. The CDR3 length is 15 residues.

CDR3 DNA sequence: TGTGCCAGCAGCGATAGGCGAGGCGGGGCCTCTGGAAACACCATATATTTT. This codes for CASSDRRGGASGNTIYF. This rearrangement joins TRBV13 to TRBJ1-3, with D tentatively TRBD1 (5 bases). CDR1 is PRHDT and CDR2 is FYEKMQ in the germline V gene (reference sequence). This CDR3 has 17 residues. Deletions cut 5 bases from V and 0 bases from J, with 17 bases between. Drawing the rest from reference TRBV13 and TRBJ1-3, the complete variable domain is AAGVIQSPRHLIKEKRETATLKCYPIPRHDTVYWYQQGPGQDPQFLISFYEKMQSDKGSIPDRFSAQQFSDYHSELNMSSLELGDSALYFCASSDRRGGASGNTIYFGEGSWLTVV.

V is TRBV18 and J is TRBJ2-5, with D perhaps TRBD2 (6 bases). The CDR3 sequence is 14 residues long. Trimming cost V 2 bases and J 5 bases, with 12 bases left between them. The germline V gene has CDR1 KGHSH and CDR2 LQKENI. The CDR3 DNA reads as TGTGCCAGCTCACCATACGTAGGGAGGGAGACCCAGTACTTC. Translating it yields CASSPYVGRETQYF.

This clone was counted between two and nine times. J is TRBJ2-1 and V is TRBV15, with 8 bases lining up with TRBD2. The ends lost 3 bases at V and 6 bases at J; junction bases unmatched: 1. This CDR3 has 13 residues. Germline V gives CDR1 LNHNV, CDR2 YYDKDF (reference sequence). The CDR3 reads CATSSGGGNEQFF. The DNA of the CDR3 is TGTGCCACCAGCAGCGGGGGGGGCAATGAGCAGTTCTTC.

This rearrangement joins TRBV10-3 to TRBJ2-2; D ambiguous. CDR1 ENHRY and CDR2 SYGVKD come from the germline V gene. The CDR3 spans 15 residues. Between the trimmed V and J ends, which lost 0 bases and 3 bases, there was a span of 8 bases. The CDR3 nucleotides read TGTGCCATCAGTGAGTCCCTAGTAGACACCGGGGAGCTGTTTTTT. This sequence encodes CAISESLVDTGELFF.

This chain uses TRBV27 with TRBJ1-4; D ambiguous. The CDR3 extends over 15 amino acids. Germline loops: CDR1 MNHEY, CDR2 SMNVEV (reference sequence). V was trimmed by 5 bases and J by 0 bases, leaving 10 bases between them. The CDR3, as DNA: TGTGCCAGCAGTCCCCGCTATGCAACTAATGAAAAACTGTTTTTT. This sequence encodes CASSPRYATNEKLFF.